The 23 T cell receptor beta chains presented below share a single source sample, sequenced in a study of identical twins. TCRdb passed the 5' RACE reads through MiXCR, listing each CDR3 protein once. The sample records just under 650,000 distinct CDR3 sequences, around 7.5% being singletons. This sample also belongs to another study, concerning yellow fever vaccine responses in identical twins.

The sample comprised PBMCs. The receptor set was obtained from a woman aged 18-29 years in good health.

In this sample, this clonotype turned up many times. The genes are TRBV27 and TRBJ1-5, with D possibly TRBD1 on 5 matching bases. The germline V and J ends were trimmed by 2 bases and 0 bases, with 8 bases remaining between them. This CDR3 comprises 15 residues. Per the germline V gene, CDR1 is MNHEY and CDR2 is SMNVEV (reference sequence). The CDR3 protein is CASSLRGNSNQPQHF. As DNA, the CDR3 is TGTGCCAGCAGTTTACGGGGGAATAGCAATCAGCCCCAGCATTTT.

This clonotype was counted ten times or more. V gene TRBV7-9 combines with J gene TRBJ2-7; D is perhaps TRBD2 (5 bases). The CDR3 runs 13 residues. V lost 8 bases, J lost 4 bases, and 15 bases lay in between. Germline V gene lookup returns CDR1 SEHNR and CDR2 FQNEAQ (reference sequence). The CDR3 sequence: CASLSGFGYEQYF. In nucleotides, the CDR3 is TGTGCCAGCTTATCGGGATTTGGGTACGAGCAGTACTTC.

In this sample, this clonotype turned up many times. The chain joins TRBV28 to TRBJ2-1; the D call may be TRBD1 or TRBD2 (5 bases each). V was pared by 2 bases and J by 0 bases, with 17 bases between. CDR1 is MDHEN, CDR2 SYDVKM, per germline. This CDR3 has 18 amino acids. Written as DNA, the CDR3 is TGTGCCAGCAGTTTAGGGATAGGGACGTTGAGCTCCTACAATGAGCAGTTCTTC. Its translation: CASSLGIGTLSSYNEQFF. Supplemented by reference TRBV28 and TRBJ2-1, the full variable domain reads DVKVTQSSRYLVKRTGEKVFLECVQDMDHENMFWYRQDPGLGLRLIYFSYDVKMKEKGDIPEGYSVSREKKERFSLILESASTNQTSMYLCASSLGIGTLSSYNEQFFGPGTRLTVL.

A remark on this clonotype: A read error may account for a junction end that differs from germline. This sequence joins TRBV6-5 and TRBJ1-6, with TRBD1 matching 8 bases. There are 16 residues in the CDR3. Per germline, CDR1 MNHEY and CDR2 SVGAGI. The CDR3 nucleotides are TGTGCCAGCAGTTACCAGGGGGCCTCCAATAATTCACCCCTCCACTTT. Its protein product is CASSYQGASNNSPLHF.

The sample holds many counts of this clonotype. The gene calls are TRBV12-3 or TRBV12-4 and TRBJ2-7; 9 bases align to TRBD1. V gave up 3 bases and J gave up 4 bases; unmatched junction bases: 10. This CDR3 contains 16 residues. CDR3 sequence reads: CASSFGPGQGPYEQYF. The CDR3 coding sequence is TGTGCCAGCAGTTTTGGGCCGGGACAGGGCCCTTACGAGCAGTACTTC.

This clonotype was counted ten times or more. The CDR3 reads CASSPDGGSSYNEQFF. The CDR3 nucleotides are TGCGCCAGCAGCCCGGATGGCGGGAGCTCCTACAATGAGCAGTTCTTC. The chain recombines TRBV5-1 with TRBJ2-1; 7 bases are a match to TRBD2. V lost 4 bases to trimming and J lost 0 bases; unmatched junction nucleotides: 7. The germline gives CDR1 SGHRS, CDR2 YFSETQ. The CDR3 totals 16 residues.

Many counts were recorded for this clonotype. The chain uses TRBV9 and TRBJ2-3; 9 nucleotides agree with TRBD2. The germline CDR1 and CDR2 sequences are SGDLS and YYNGEE. The J segment lost 2 bases and the V segment lost 0 bases, leaving 7 bases of the junction unmatched. The CDR3 extends over 17 amino acids. The CDR3 nucleotides read TGTGCCAGCAGCGTAGGGGGAGCGGGGGGCCCCACAGATACGCAGTATTTT. It translates to CASSVGGAGGPTDTQYF.

This rearrangement joins TRBV4-1 to TRBJ2-7; TRBD2 matches 11 bases. Germline trimming cut 4 bases from V and 2 bases from J; bases unmatched to any gene: 10. Germline assignment: CDR1 MGHRA and CDR2 YSYEKL. The CDR3 covers 17 residues. CDR3 region: CASSRGVAGGPPYEQYF. CDR3 coding DNA: TGCGCCAGCAGCCGTGGGGTAGCGGGAGGGCCCCCCTACGAGCAGTACTTC.

The chain links TRBV20-1 to TRBJ2-7; 12 nucleotides agree with TRBD2. V gave up 6 bases and J gave up 4 bases; unmatched junction bases: 7. CDR3 length: 14 residues. Looked up from germline, CDR1 is DFQATT and CDR2 is SNEGSKA (reference sequence). The chain's CDR3 is CSATSGGTLYEQYV. CDR3 coding DNA: TGCAGTGCCACTAGCGGGGGGACGCTTTACGAGCAGTACGTC.

At least ten counts were recorded for this clonotype. The chain has TRBV12-3 or TRBV12-4 and TRBJ2-2; maybe TRBD1 (6 bases). The V end was cut by 2 bases, the J end by 0 bases, with 13 bases between. The CDR3 has 17 residues. CDR3 region: CASSLLRQDPNTGELFF. As DNA, the CDR3 is TGTGCCAGCAGTTTATTACGACAGGACCCGAACACCGGGGAGCTGTTTTTT.

This clonotype was counted ten times or more. V is TRBV12-3 or TRBV12-4 and J is TRBJ1-1, with D maybe TRBD1 (6 bases). V was shortened by 7 bases and J by 2 bases, with 14 bases between the two germline ends. This CDR3 spans 14 amino acids. The CDR3 sequence is CASTQSGGNTEAFF. The CDR3 bases are TGTGCCAGCACTCAATCCGGGGGCAACACTGAAGCTTTCTTT.

Concerning this clonotype: This may be a read error, as it is one base from a much larger clone. The chain employs TRBV2 and TRBJ2-5; 9 bases align to TRBD2. V was clipped by 8 bases and J by 2 bases; unmatched bases: 9. The V gene's germline CDR1 is SNHLY and CDR2 FYNNEI. The length of the CDR3 is 15 residues. The CDR3 nucleotides are TGTGCCAGCTGGAGCAGCGGGGGGACACAAGAGACCCAGTACTTC. The encoded protein is CASWSSGGTQETQYF.

This clonotype has a handful of counts. V is TRBV20-1 and J is TRBJ2-1; 9 positions match TRBD1. Germline CDR1 reads DFQATT; CDR2 reads SNEGSKA (reference sequence). The CDR3 has 16 residues. V was pared by 3 bases and J by 2 bases, with 8 bases of the junction left unmatched. The CDR3, as DNA: TGCAGTGCTAGGGGGGGGACAGGGACTACCTACAATGAGCAGTTCTTC. Protein sequence: CSARGGTGTTYNEQFF.

The V gene is TRBV5-1, the J gene TRBJ2-1, with 7 bases matching TRBD2. The CDR3 spans 15 residues. V trimming: 6 bases; J trimming: 5 bases; junction bases outside the gene matches: 11. Germline lookup yields CDR1 SGHRS and CDR2 YFSETQ. The CDR3 spells CASTFSGLDHNEQFF. In nucleotides, the CDR3 is TGCGCCAGCACCTTTAGCGGGCTTGACCACAATGAGCAGTTCTTC.

This clonotype was recorded a few times. The J gene is TRBJ2-1, the V gene TRBV7-3; perhaps TRBD2 as D (6 bases). CDR3 length equals 13 residues. The germline gives CDR1 SGHTA, CDR2 FQGTGA. V lost 1 base and J 10 bases, leaving 11 bases between the germline ends. The CDR3 loop reads CASSLNGGLEQFF. The CDR3 DNA sequence: TGTGCCAGCAGCTTAAACGGCGGACTAGAGCAGTTCTTC.

Only a few counts were recorded for this clonotype. The chain couples TRBV12-3 or TRBV12-4 to TRBJ2-3, with TRBD2 matching over 14 bases. There are 18 residues in the CDR3. V trimming: 6 bases; J trimming: 6 bases; junction bases outside the gene matches: 14. Here the CDR3 DNA reads TGTGCCAGCAGGCAGGGACTAGCGGGAGAGAAGATAGCGGATACGCAGTATTTT. It is translated as CASRQGLAGEKIADTQYF.

This clonotype was counted a few times. The gene calls are TRBV29-1 and TRBJ1-1; D not certain. This CDR3 is built from 14 residues. The germline V and J ends were trimmed by 3 bases and 0 bases, with 11 bases remaining between them. Per germline, CDR1 SQVTM and CDR2 ANQGSEA. The CDR3 is CSVDMAYMNTEAFF. The CDR3 DNA sequence: TGCAGCGTTGATATGGCATACATGAACACTGAAGCTTTCTTT.

The sample holds many counts of this clonotype. The chain carries TRBV7-2 and TRBJ2-1; no clear D gene. V shed 1 base and J shed 15 bases, with 16 bases lying between them. CDR1 is SGHTA, CDR2 FQGNSA, per germline. There are 13 residues in the CDR3. In nucleotides, the CDR3 is TGTGCCAGCAGCTTAGTTGGCGAATCCTTGCCGTTCTTC. It translates to CASSLVGESLPFF.

In its sample, this clonotype was seen many times. The chain links TRBV4-1 to TRBJ2-6; 7 bases are a match to TRBD1. Germline V gene sequence: CDR1 MGHRA, CDR2 YSYEKL. The CDR3 contains 18 residues. Trimming took 6 bases from V and 1 from J; bases not matched to a gene: 12. CDR3 sequence reads: CASSAPGQHNSGANVLTF. Here the CDR3 DNA reads TGCGCCAGCAGTGCGCCGGGACAGCATAATTCTGGGGCCAACGTCCTGACTTTC.

This clonotype has a count of ten or more. The chain couples TRBV7-8 to TRBJ2-1; D ambiguous. The CDR3 covers 14 residues. Germline V CDR1 and CDR2: SGHVS, FQNEAQ. V dropped 2 bases and J dropped 2 bases, with 7 bases sitting between them. The CDR3: CASSLSPTYNEQFF. The DNA of the CDR3 is TGTGCCAGCAGCTTAAGTCCAACCTACAATGAGCAGTTCTTC.

This clonotype was recorded at least ten times. J is TRBJ2-3 and V is TRBV24-1; TRBD1 aligns across 7 bases. This CDR3 has 15 amino acids. With 0 bases clipped from V and 2 bases from J, the junction kept 1 base outside the gene matches. The germline gives CDR1 KGHDR, CDR2 SFDVKD. Written as DNA, the CDR3 is TGTGCCACCAGTGATTTGGGGACAGACACAGATACGCAGTATTTT. Translating gives CATSDLGTDTDTQYF.

The gene calls are TRBV15 and TRBJ2-1; the match to TRBD2 covers 7 bases. V lost 6 bases and J lost 4; bases outside the gene matches: 15. Germline assignment: CDR1 LNHNV and CDR2 YYDKDF (reference sequence). The CDR3 is 17 residues long. CDR3 nucleotide sequence: TGTGCCACCAGGAGCCCAGTAGCTAGCGGATTGTACAATGAGCAGTTCTTC. Its protein product is CATRSPVASGLYNEQFF.

Many counts were recorded for this clonotype. The CDR3 DNA is TGTGCCAGCAGTGCCGATGGGACAGGGCTTAACTATGGCTACACCTTC. Translation gives CASSADGTGLNYGYTF. The gene calls are TRBV28 and TRBJ1-2, with 9 positions matching TRBD1. Trimming cost V 5 bases and J 1 base; bases outside gene matches: 8. CDR1 and CDR2 (germline): MDHEN, SYDVKM. The CDR3 has 16 residues.